Listed below are T cell receptor beta chains from one sample, sequenced in a study of tumour-infiltrating T cells in Burkitt lymphoma. Clones were read by immunoSEQ multiplex PCR, and TCRdb kept only the in-frame ones, dropping some. The repertoire holds 13,000 or so clones, with 85% as singletons. Specimen: tumor tissue. The source of these receptors is a human donor with diffuse large B-cell lymphoma. CDR3s include the opening cysteine and the closing phenylalanine or tryptophan. D genes are given only for firm matches. Part of the rows lack a size; the others show once, few, many or a class for expanded clones.

TRBV10-1	13	TRBD1	TRBJ1-5	once	TGCGCCAGAACCCCAGGGGGCAGTCAGCCCCAGCATTTT	CARTPGGSQPQHF
TRBV4-1	16	TRBD2	TRBJ2-7	-	TGCGCCAGCAGCCTGAAACTAGCGGGCCTCTCCTACGAGCAGTACTTC	CASSLKLAGLSYEQYF
TRBV7-3	14	TRBD1	TRBJ1-6	few	TGTGCCAGCAGCGAAGGGACAGCTAATTCACCCCTCCACTTT	CASSEGTANSPLHF
TRBV5-1	14	-	TRBJ1-1	once	TGCGCCAGCAGCCTCATCCAATCGGAGGATGGAGCTTTCTTT	CASSLIQSEDGAFF
TRBV6-5	13	-	TRBJ1-5	once	TGTGCCAGCAGTTACTCAATTACTCAGCCCCAGCATTTT	CASSYSITQPQHF
TRBV5-6	16	TRBD2	TRBJ2-5	-	TGTGCCAGCAGCTTGGAACTAGCGGGGTACCAAGAGACCCAGTACTTC	CASSLELAGYQETQYF
TRBV19	10	-	TRBJ2-2	-	TGTGCCAGTGGTACCGGGGAGCTGTTTTTT	CASGTGELFF
TRBV10-1	13	-	TRBJ2-7	-	TGCGCCAGCAGTGAGTCGGTCGGGACAGAGCAGTACTTC	CASSESVGTEQYF
TRBV5-7	15	-	TRBJ1-6	-	TGTGCCAGCAGCTTGTCGGGGGCTCAGAATTCACCCCTCCACTTT	CASSLSGAQNSPLHF
TRBV7-2	15	-	TRBJ2-3	-	TGTGCCAGCAGCCTCCGGGACTCTAGCACAGATACGCAGTATTTT	CASSLRDSSTDTQYF
TRBV4-3	15	-	TRBJ2-2	-	TGCGCCAGCAGCCAAGATACTCATAACACCGGGGAGCTGTTTTTT	CASSQDTHNTGELFF
TRBV5-5	14	-	TRBJ1-1	-	TGTGCCAGCAGCCGCCAGGGGTCGGGGACTGAAGCTTTCTTT	CASSRQGSGTEAFF
TRBV18	14	-	TRBJ2-7	-	TGTGCCAGCTCACCGAGTGAAGGGCTCTACGAGCAGTACTTC	CASSPSEGLYEQYF
TRBV6-6	13	TRBD2	TRBJ2-5	-	TGTGCCAGCAAACTAGCGGGCGCCACGACCCAGTACTTC	CASKLAGATTQYF
TRBV2	11	-	TRBJ2-7	-	TGTGCCAGCGCCTCTTCCTACGAGCAGTACTTC	CASASSYEQYF